This T cell receptor (beta chain) was recorded in a study of tissue T cells after allogeneic stem cell transplantation. CDR3 sequences, V/J genes, frequencies and template counts came from survey-depth TCRbeta sequencing. The data were produced by immunoSEQ multiplex PCR, yet TCRdb's version contains in-frame clones alone and is incomplete. The data hold thousands of clones, with 40% to 55% observed a single time. Study findings and constraints: The study did not identify alloreactive or antigen-specific tissue TCRs, and some clones might be persisting host cells. Motif-based clustering found tissue-specific repertoire signatures shared across patients, though few clones were shared.

As regards this clone: Its antigen is unknown. The genes and germline here are from mouse.

Specified time point: mouse harvest day 7 after allogeneic transplant. Each mouse received 10^7 T-cell-depleted marrow cells plus 10^6 splenic CD5+ T cells by tail vein. B6 (H2b) cells into BALB/c (H2d) mice; tissues taken at day 7 or 14. Source material: lymph node tissue. The receptor's source is a female BALB/c mouse given C57BL/6 T cells with graft-versus-host disease after an allogeneic hematopoietic cell transplant.

CDR3 DNA (partial): TGTGCCAGCAGCCAGGGACAGTCTAGTCAAAACACCTTGTAC. Encoded protein: CASSQGQSSQNTLY. The whole CDR3 protein reads CASSQGQSSQNTLYF. V usage is TRBV3 and J usage is TRBJ2-4; 7 bases map to TRBD1. The CDR3 extends 1 residue past the end of the read, so its final part is completed from the germline J gene. This CDR3 has 15 residues. Germline assignment: CDR1 SNHLY and CDR2 FYNGKV (reference sequence). V lost 5 bases to trimming and J lost 0 bases; unmatched junction nucleotides: 5.